This TCR beta chain came from a study of regulatory T cells in long-lasting Graves disease. As for this clonotype: As yet, its antigen is unknown.

Sequencing libraries for TCR beta were prepared with iRepertoire HTBI primers and Arm-PCR of CDR3 regions. TCRdb itself ran the multiplex PCR reads through MiXCR, one entry per CDR3 protein. The sample has a few hundred thousand distinct CDR3 sequences, roughly 24% seen once. Study results and caveats: Among persistent patients, a larger number of public clonotypes were shared (around 3,000) than among newly diagnosed patients (roughly 970).

The CDR3 is 14 amino acids. With 5 bases removed from V and 8 bases from J, the gap between germline ends came to 18 bases. As for time point: persistent/refractory GD, antithyroid drugs over 5 years with positive TRAb. Preparation of the TCR library used RNA extracted from PBMCs. This TCR derives from a woman in her 40s with Graves disease. Sample: peripheral blood mononuclear cells (PBMCs), taken when the disease was refractory, from a patient treated with antithyroid drugs. The rearrangement links TRBV12-3 or TRBV12-4 to TRBJ1-2; D perhaps matches TRBD1 (5 bases). The CDR3 DNA follows: TGTGCCAGCAGTCCAGCCAGGGCCCGAGGGGGCTACACCTTC. Translated, it gives CASSPARARGGYTF.